Listed below are T cell receptor beta chains from one sample, sequenced in a study of blood T cell repertoires in COVID-19. Here immunoSEQ multiplex PCR was the method, and the copy in TCRdb shows in-frame clones only, minus some. The sample has 250,000 to 350,000 clones; 90% are singletons. Input material: PBMCs or T cells enriched from blood (not recorded which). Source of these receptors: a woman aged 18-29 years with acute COVID-19. Both conserved end residues are part of each CDR3. The D gene is left open where the match is weak. Only part of the rows carry a size: once, few, many, or a class if the clone is expanded.

j_gene	d_gene	v_gene	abundance	CDR3nt	CDR3aa
TRBJ2-1	TRBD2	TRBV28	.	TGTGCCAGCAGCCTAGCGGGGGGGAACAATGAGCAGTTCTTC	CASSLAGGNNEQFF
TRBJ2-1	TRBD2	TRBV19	.	TGTGCCAGTAGTAACCCTTGGACTAGCGGGGGCAATGAGCAGTTCTTC	CASSNPWTSGGNEQFF
TRBJ1-3	TRBD1	TRBV3-1/TRBV3-2	once	TGTGCCAGCAGCCGATTAGGGACAGGGGTCGGAAACACCATATATTTT	CASSRLGTGVGNTIYF
TRBJ2-2	.	TRBV6-5	.	TGTGCCAGCATCTTGTTCGGGGAGCTGTTTTTT	CASILFGELFF
TRBJ1-2	TRBD1	TRBV7-8	.	TGTGCCAGCAGCTTAGATTTTAGGGACAGGGTTAACTATGGCTACACCTTC	CASSLDFRDRVNYGYTF
TRBJ1-6	.	TRBV15	.	TGTGCCACCAGCAGAGATCGGACAACGGATAATTCACCCCTCCACTTT	CATSRDRTTDNSPLHF
TRBJ2-7	TRBD2	TRBV2	few	TGTGCCAGCAGGCCCCCCCGGACTAGCGGGAGGACATCCTACGAGCAGTACTTC	CASRPPRTSGRTSYEQYF
TRBJ2-2	.	TRBV29-1	.	TGCAGCGTTGGGCCCGGACAGTGGAACACCGGGGAGCTGTTTTTT	CSVGPGQWNTGELFF
TRBJ2-7	TRBD1	TRBV27	.	TGTGCCAGCAGCACCCGTGACAGGGGTTTGGAGCAGTACTTC	CASSTRDRGLEQYF
TRBJ2-7	TRBD1	TRBV2	few	TGTGCCAGCAGGGACCCGGGACAGGGCTCCTACGAGCAGTACTTC	CASRDPGQGSYEQYF
TRBJ2-2	TRBD2	TRBV5-6	once	TGTGCCAGCAGCGGGGGACTAGCGGGAATTAACGGGGAGCTGTTTTTT	CASSGGLAGINGELFF
TRBJ1-2	TRBD1	TRBV9	.	TGTGCCAGCAGCGAAGGACAGGTTACCTATGGCTACACCTTC	CASSEGQVTYGYTF
TRBJ2-1	TRBD2	TRBV5-1	.	TGCGCCAGCAGCTTGGGCCCGGGGGGGATCGATGAGCAGTTCTTC	CASSLGPGGIDEQFF
TRBJ2-7	TRBD1	TRBV27	.	TGTGCCAGCAGTCACCAACAGGGGTGGTACGAGCAGTACTTC	CASSHQQGWYEQYF
TRBJ2-5	.	TRBV7-8	.	TGTGCCAGCAGCTTATTACTGGGCACCCAAGAGACCCAGTACTTC	CASSLLLGTQETQYF
TRBJ2-1	.	TRBV11-2	.	TGTGCCAGCAGCTTAGCCATTACAGGGAGGGGCTACAATGAGCAGTTCTTC	CASSLAITGRGYNEQFF
TRBJ2-1	TRBD2	TRBV4-2	.	TGTGCCAGCAGCCAAGAAGTGGGTAGCGGGAGTAATGAGCAGTTCTTC	CASSQEVGSGSNEQFF
TRBJ2-2	TRBD1	TRBV11-2	.	TGTGCCAGCAGCTTAGGGAGGACAGGAATGAACACCGGGGAGCTGTTTTTT	CASSLGRTGMNTGELFF
TRBJ2-3	TRBD2	TRBV18	.	TGTGCCAGCTCACCGGTACTAGCGGGAGGGACAGATACGCAGTATTTT	CASSPVLAGGTDTQYF
TRBJ2-3	TRBD2	TRBV11-3	.	TGTGCCAGCAGCTTAGAAACTAGCGGGAGAAAAGATACGCAGTATTTT	CASSLETSGRKDTQYF
TRBJ1-1	.	TRBV6-9	.	TGTGCCAGCAGTCCCTTGGAGGGAGTGAACACTGAAGCTTTCTTT	CASSPLEGVNTEAFF
TRBJ2-4	.	TRBV11-1	.	TGTGCCAGCAGCTTAGATTCCAAGGATCTAGGTGACATTCAGTACTTC	CASSLDSKDLGDIQYF
TRBJ2-1	.	TRBV25-1	.	TGTGCCAGCAGTGAATATAGAAGACTAGGGGTCAATGAGCAGTTCTTC	CASSEYRRLGVNEQFF
TRBJ2-1	TRBD1	TRBV4-1	.	TGCGCCAGCAGCCAAGTTCTACAGGGGCGAGGTGAGCAGTTCTTC	CASSQVLQGRGEQFF
TRBJ1-2	.	TRBV29-1	.	TGCAGCGCCGGGGGAGCTAACTATGGCTACACCTTC	CSAGGANYGYTF
TRBJ2-1	.	TRBV5-4	.	TGTGCCAGCAGCCGGGACTCCAGCTCCTACAATGAGCAGTTCTTC	CASSRDSSSYNEQFF
TRBJ2-1	TRBD2	TRBV24-1	.	TGTGCCACCAGTGATGTCGGCGGGAGTAGAGGTGGTGAGCAGTTCTTC	CATSDVGGSRGGEQFF
TRBJ2-1	.	TRBV18	once	TGTGCCAGCTCACCACCGATGGGACTGCAAAATGAGCAGTTCTTC	CASSPPMGLQNEQFF
TRBJ2-5	.	TRBV7-2	.	TGTGCCAGCAGCCCCGACTATTCAGAGACCCAGTACTTC	CASSPDYSETQYF
TRBJ2-2	TRBD2	TRBV4-1	.	TGCGCCAGCAGCCAACCCCTCCGGGGTATAGCGGGACGGTACACCGGGGAGCTGTTTTTT	CASSQPLRGIAGRYTGELFF
TRBJ2-7	TRBD2	TRBV7-2	.	TGTGCCAGCAGACTAAGCGGGAGGGGCTCCTACGAGCAGTACTTC	CASRLSGRGSYEQYF
TRBJ1-2	.	TRBV27	.	TGTGCCAGCAGTTCTACAGGGTTGGTTAACTATGGCTACACCTTC	CASSSTGLVNYGYTF
TRBJ2-1	TRBD2	TRBV3-1/TRBV3-2	.	TGTGCCAGCAGCCAAGTGGCTAGCGGGAGGATGCGAGCCTACAATGAGCAGTTCTTC	CASSQVASGRMRAYNEQFF
TRBJ2-7	TRBD1	TRBV2	.	TGTGCCAGCAGTGCCGGGACAGGGACCTACGAGCAGTACTTC	CASSAGTGTYEQYF
TRBJ1-1	.	TRBV5-6	once	TGTGCCAGCAGCCCCCAACTTGGTACCCGTCCTTTTGCGAACACTGAAGCTTTCTTT	CASSPQLGTRPFANTEAFF
TRBJ2-3	.	TRBV5-1	.	TGCGCCAGCAGCTTCCCCATAGCTACCGCAGATACGCAGTATTTT	CASSFPIATADTQYF
TRBJ2-2	.	TRBV6-6	.	TGTGCCAGCAGTCGGGAGGCAGGGGGCCGGAACACCGGGGAGCTGTTTTTT	CASSREAGGRNTGELFF
TRBJ1-4	TRBD1	TRBV5-4	.	TGTGCCAGCAGCCGACAGGGGCGAAATGAAAAACTGTTTTTT	CASSRQGRNEKLFF
TRBJ2-1	.	TRBV30	.	TGTGCCTGGACAAGCGGGTTAGGGAACAATGAGCAGTTCTTC	CAWTSGLGNNEQFF
TRBJ2-7	.	TRBV5-1	.	TGCGCCAGCAGCCAGGGGGGCTACGAGCAGTACTTC	CASSQGGYEQYF